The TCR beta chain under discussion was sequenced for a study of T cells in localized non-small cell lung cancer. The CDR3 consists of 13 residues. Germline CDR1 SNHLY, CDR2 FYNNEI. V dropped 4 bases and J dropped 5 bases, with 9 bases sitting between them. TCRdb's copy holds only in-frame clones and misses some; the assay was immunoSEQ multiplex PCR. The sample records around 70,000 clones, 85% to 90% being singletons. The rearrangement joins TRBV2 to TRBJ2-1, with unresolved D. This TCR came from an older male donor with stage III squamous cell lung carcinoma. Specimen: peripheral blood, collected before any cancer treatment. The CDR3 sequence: CASSVRQDNEQFF. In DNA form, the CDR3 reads TGTGCCAGCAGTGTACGGCAAGACAATGAGCAGTTCTTC.